The source of this TCR beta chain is a study of T cell responses to AZD1222 COVID-19 vaccine (dated by TCRdb to the early 2020s). Study-level background: AZD1222 recipients whose second dose came at about 4 weeks and those whose second dose came at about 12 weeks were combined into one group, since spike-specific TCR depth and breadth did not differ between the two schedules. A total of around 240 trial participants underwent TCR sequencing, of whom 207 had received two doses of AZD1222 and about 25 had received two doses of the MenACWY control vaccine. Enrollment into the trials was organized by age into subgroups of 18-55, 56-69 and 70-plus years, and those subgroups contained about 160, 30 and 59 TCR-sequenced participants, respectively.

Details on this clone: The antigen it binds to is not known. No qualities accompany the bases; no much larger clone lies one base away.

What the study reported, not specific to this receptor: Because no day 14 peak-response samples were available, repertoires were characterized only after the peak T cell response. In the small 56-69-year group, the increase in depth fell short of significance, most likely because of low power. Vaccine-associated CD4 TCRs spanned the whole spike protein, with dominant responses in regions 160-218 and 743-854. Conclusions about previously exposed vaccinees are limited, since just six or seven AZD1222 recipients were seropositive for SARS-CoV-2 at baseline. Spike-specific TCR breadth and depth rose significantly after two AZD1222 doses compared with day 0 and with MenACWY recipients. Participants were mostly white British and included more females than males, and it was suggested by the authors that clonal diversity may have been underestimated. Reportedly, almost half of the unique spike-specific TCRs recognized epitopes lying outside the regions that are mutated in the B.1.351 and B.1.1.7 variants.

The CDR3 regions of human TCRbeta chains were analyzed by immunosequencing. Regarding the original processing steps: TCRs in the repertoires were matched against a reference library of SARS-CoV-2-specific TCRs that had been generated with the MIRA antigen-specificity platform. Breadth was defined as the fraction of unique TCRs that were SARS-CoV-2-associated, and depth was defined as the fraction of total T cells that were SARS-CoV-2-associated. Using the MIRA data, each spike-specific TCR was assigned both to the spike region to which the TCR was reactive and to a CD4 or CD8 class. Log10-transformed breadth and depth values were compared by one-way ANOVA with Sidak's multiple comparisons tests. Held by TCRdb, this immuneACCESS table contains in-frame sequences only and omits some clones. Under half of the omission traces to an unresolved V gene where checked; the cause of the rest is unknown. V, J and clone size are those of that table, while D and trimming were read from the DNA. The sample records 70,000 to 95,000 clones, around nine tenths of which are singletons. Approximately 4.2% of the sample lies in the top ten.

Reading the label with the study, this specimen's time point is: baseline before first vaccination. Vaccinee samples came from UK trials COV001 and COV002, including a single-blind randomized controlled phase 2/3 trial of AZD1222 (ChAdOx1 nCoV-19) in healthy adults. For TCRbeta chain sequencing, PBMC samples were collected from trial participants at day 0 and at day 28 after the second dose. The TCR sequence derives from an adult in good health. Sequencing was performed on peripheral blood, taken on day 0 of AZD1222 vaccination.

In nucleotides, the sequence is TGTGCCAGCAGCCAAGGGGTCCCGGGGGGGCCCTACGAGCAGTACTTC. Its translation is CASSQGVPGGPYEQYF. Here the chain combines TRBV3-1 (or the pseudogene TRBV3-2) and TRBJ2-7, with 8 middle bases fitting TRBD2. The germline V gene (reference sequence) sets CDR1 to LGHDT and CDR2 to YNNKEL. Trimming leaves V shorter by 1 base and J shorter by 2 bases, with the junction holding 7 bases beyond the gene matches. CDR3 length: 16 amino acids, cysteine to phenylalanine. Only the CDR3 part of the read is kept: 48 bases, read in frame from the first base.